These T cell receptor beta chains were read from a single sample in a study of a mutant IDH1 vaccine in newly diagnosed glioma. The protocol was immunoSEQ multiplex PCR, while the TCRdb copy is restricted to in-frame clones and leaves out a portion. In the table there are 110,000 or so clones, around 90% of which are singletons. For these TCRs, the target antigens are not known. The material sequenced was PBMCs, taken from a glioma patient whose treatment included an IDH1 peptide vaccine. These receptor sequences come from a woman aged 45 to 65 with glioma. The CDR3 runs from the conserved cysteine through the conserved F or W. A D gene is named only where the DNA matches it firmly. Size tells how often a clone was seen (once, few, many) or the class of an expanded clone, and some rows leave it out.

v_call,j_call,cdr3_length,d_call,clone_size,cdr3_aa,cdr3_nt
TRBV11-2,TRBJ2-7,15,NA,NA,CASSLEVVSSYEQYF,TGTGCCAGCAGCTTGGAGGTTGTTAGCTCCTACGAGCAGTACTTC
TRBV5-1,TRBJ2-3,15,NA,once,CASSLTGISTDTQYF,TGCGCCAGCAGCTTGACGGGAATCTCGACAGATACGCAGTATTTT
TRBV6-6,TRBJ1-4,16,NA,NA,CASSNPNRPPNEKLFF,TGTGCCAGCAGTAACCCGAACCGGCCCCCGAATGAAAAACTGTTTTTT
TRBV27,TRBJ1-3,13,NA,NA,CASQGLLGNTIYF,TGTGCCAGCCAGGGGCTCCTTGGAAACACCATATATTTT
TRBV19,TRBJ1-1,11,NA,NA,CASIGTFEAFF,TGTGCCAGTATTGGGACCTTTGAAGCTTTCTTT
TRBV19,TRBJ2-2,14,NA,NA,CASTTDGYTGELFF,TGTGCCAGTACCACAGACGGCTACACCGGGGAGCTGTTTTTT
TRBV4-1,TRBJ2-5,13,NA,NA,CASSQDNAETQYF,TGCGCCAGCAGCCAAGATAATGCCGAGACCCAGTACTTC
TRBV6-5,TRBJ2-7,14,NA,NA,CASSSGGTAYEQYF,TGTGCCAGCAGTTCTGGGGGGACAGCCTACGAGCAGTACTTC
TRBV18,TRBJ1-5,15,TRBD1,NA,CASSPTGALDQPQHF,TGTGCCAGCTCCCCGACAGGGGCCTTAGATCAGCCCCAGCATTTT
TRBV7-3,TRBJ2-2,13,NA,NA,CASSPMREGELFF,TGTGCCAGCAGCCCTATGCGAGAGGGGGAGCTGTTTTTT
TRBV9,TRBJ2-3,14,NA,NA,CASSVVGSADTQYF,TGTGCCAGCAGCGTAGTCGGGTCCGCAGATACGCAGTATTTT
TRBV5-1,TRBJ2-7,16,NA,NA,CASSLRQAGVGYEQYF,TGCGCCAGCAGCCTCCGACAGGCGGGGGTCGGCTACGAGCAGTACTTC
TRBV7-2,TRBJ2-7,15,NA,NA,CASSLGLRPGNEQYF,TGTGCCAGCAGCTTAGGGTTACGGCCGGGGAACGAGCAGTACTTC
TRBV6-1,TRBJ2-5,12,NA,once,CASRRRGETQYF,TGTGCCAGCAGGCGACGCGGGGAGACCCAGTACTTC
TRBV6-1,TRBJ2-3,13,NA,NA,CASSRLGWDTQYF,TGTGCCAGCAGTCGGCTTGGCTGGGATACGCAGTATTTT
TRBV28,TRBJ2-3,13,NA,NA,CASSDSGTDTQYF,TGTGCCAGCAGTGACAGCGGCACAGATACGCAGTATTTT
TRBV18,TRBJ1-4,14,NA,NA,CASSPDRTGEKLFF,TGTGCCAGCTCACCGGACAGAACGGGGGAAAAACTGTTTTTT
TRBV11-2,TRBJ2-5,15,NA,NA,CASSLTGGAGETQYF,TGTGCCAGCAGCTTGACTGGGGGGGCAGGAGAGACCCAGTACTTC
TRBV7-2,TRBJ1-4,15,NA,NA,CASSSLGGVGEKLFF,TGTGCCAGCAGCTCCCTAGGAGGGGTTGGTGAAAAACTGTTTTTT
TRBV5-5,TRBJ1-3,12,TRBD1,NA,CASRENRGTIYF,TGTGCCAGCAGGGAGAACAGGGGCACCATATATTTT
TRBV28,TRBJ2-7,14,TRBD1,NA,CASSRTGSLYEQYF,TGTGCCAGCAGTCGGACAGGGTCCCTTTACGAGCAGTACTTC
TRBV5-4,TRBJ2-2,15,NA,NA,CASSLSVGGTGELFF,TGTGCCAGCAGCTTAAGTGTGGGTGGCACCGGGGAGCTGTTTTTT
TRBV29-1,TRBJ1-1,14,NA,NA,CSATTGQRNTEAFF,TGCAGCGCCACTACCGGACAGAGGAACACTGAAGCTTTCTTT
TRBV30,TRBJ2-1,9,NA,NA,CAWYNEQFF,TGTGCCTGGTACAATGAGCAGTTCTTC
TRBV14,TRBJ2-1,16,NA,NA,CASSQVSGHSYNEQFF,TGTGCCAGCAGCCAGGTATCTGGACATTCTTACAATGAGCAGTTCTTC
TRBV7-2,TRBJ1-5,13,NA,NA,CASSPGGNQPQHF,TGTGCCAGCAGCCCCGGAGGTAATCAGCCCCAGCATTTT
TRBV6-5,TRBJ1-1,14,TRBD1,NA,CASSYTSGGPEAFF,TGTGCCAGCAGTTACACCTCAGGGGGCCCTGAAGCTTTCTTT
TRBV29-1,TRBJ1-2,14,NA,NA,CSVENNPGDYGYTF,TGCAGCGTTGAAAACAATCCAGGGGACTATGGCTACACCTTC
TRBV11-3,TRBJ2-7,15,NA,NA,CASSLGGPTAYEQYF,TGTGCCAGCAGCTTAGGGGGTCCGACCGCCTACGAGCAGTACTTC
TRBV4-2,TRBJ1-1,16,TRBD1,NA,CASSQEGTGYNTEAFF,TGTGCCAGCAGCCAAGAGGGGACAGGCTATAACACTGAAGCTTTCTTT
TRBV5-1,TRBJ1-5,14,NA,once,CASSLEGFNQPQHF,TGCGCCAGCAGCTTGGAGGGGTTTAATCAGCCCCAGCATTTT
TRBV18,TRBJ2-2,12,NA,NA,CASSSNTGELFF,TGTGCCAGCTCATCCAACACCGGGGAGCTGTTTTTT
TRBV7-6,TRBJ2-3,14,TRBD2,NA,CASSPSGRGDTQYF,TGTGCCAGCAGCCCGAGCGGGAGAGGAGATACGCAGTATTTT
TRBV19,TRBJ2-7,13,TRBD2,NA,CASSMGLAYEQYF,TGTGCCAGTAGTATGGGACTAGCTTACGAGCAGTACTTC
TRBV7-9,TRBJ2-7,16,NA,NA,CASSLAPTGYTYEQYF,TGTGCCAGCAGCTTAGCCCCGACAGGCTATACCTACGAGCAGTACTTC
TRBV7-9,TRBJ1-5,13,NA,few,CASSYGAGQPQHF,TGTGCCAGCAGCTATGGGGCGGGGCAGCCCCAGCATTTT
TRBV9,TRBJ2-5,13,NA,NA,CASSVGHTETQYF,TGTGCCAGCAGCGTGGGCCATACGGAGACCCAGTACTTC
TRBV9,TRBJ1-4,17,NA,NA,CASSARRGPQSNEKLFF,TGTGCCAGCAGCGCCAGACGGGGGCCTCAGTCTAATGAAAAACTGTTTTTT
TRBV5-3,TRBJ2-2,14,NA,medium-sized,CARSLGQNTGELFF,TGTGCCAGAAGCTTGGGACAAAACACCGGGGAGCTGTTTTTT
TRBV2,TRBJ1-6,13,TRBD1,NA,CASKGDRGIPLHF,TGTGCCAGCAAAGGGGACAGGGGTATTCCCCTCCACTTT
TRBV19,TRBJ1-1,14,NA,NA,CASSIGALNTEAFF,TGTGCCAGTAGTATTGGGGCGTTGAACACTGAAGCTTTCTTT
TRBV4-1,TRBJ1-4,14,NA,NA,CASSLTGRDEKLFF,TGCGCCAGCAGCCTTACGGGACGAGATGAAAAACTGTTTTTT
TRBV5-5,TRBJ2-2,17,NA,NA,CASSFVRNTIDTGELFF,TGTGCCAGCAGCTTTGTTCGTAATACCATAGACACCGGGGAGCTGTTTTTT